The clone carrying this T cell receptor (beta chain) has ten or more counts. Its cognate antigen is unknown. These data belong to a study of T cells after yellow fever vaccination. Synthesis of TCR cDNA relied on 5'RACE template switching, which attached a universal primer site and UMIs. Each CDR3 protein is one row after TCRdb ran MiXCR on the 5' RACE reads. The sample carries 500,000 to 550,000 distinct CDR3 sequences, 21% recorded once. CDR3 length: 14 amino acids. The V gene lost 1 base and the J gene lost 3 bases, with 9 bases spanning the gap. Germline-derived CDR1 and CDR2 are SGHTA and FQGNSA. The study's findings and limits: Abundant clonotypes from the bulk population could get into FACS-sorted repertoires as contaminants.

The origin of this receptor is a young man who received the YFV17D yellow fever vaccine. The chain couples TRBV7-2 to TRBJ1-2; possible D gene TRBD1, 5 bases. Sequenced material: PBMCs, taken roughly 23 days after the first yellow fever vaccination. The CDR3 sequence is CASSLVGGDYGYTF. The CDR3 region has the DNA TGTGCCAGCAGCTTAGTCGGGGGAGACTATGGCTACACCTTC. Full variable domain (remainder filled in from reference TRBV7-2 and TRBJ1-2): GAGVSQSPSNKVTEKGKDVELRCDPISGHTALYWYRQSLGQGLEFLIYFQGNSAPDKSGLPSDRFSAERTGGSVSTLTIQRTQQEDSAVYLCASSLVGGDYGYTFGSGTRLTVV.